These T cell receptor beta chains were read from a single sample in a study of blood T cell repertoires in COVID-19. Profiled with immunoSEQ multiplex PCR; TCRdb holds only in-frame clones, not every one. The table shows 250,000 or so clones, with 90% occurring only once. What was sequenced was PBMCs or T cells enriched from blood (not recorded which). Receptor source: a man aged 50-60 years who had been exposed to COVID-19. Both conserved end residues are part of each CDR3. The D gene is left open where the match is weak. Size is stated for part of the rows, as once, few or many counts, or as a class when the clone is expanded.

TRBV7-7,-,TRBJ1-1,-,CASSRSENTEAFF,TGTGCTAGCAGCCGCAGTGAGAACACTGAAGCTTTCTTT
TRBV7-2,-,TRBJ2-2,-,CAQQMRGTGELFF,TGTGCCCAGCAGATGCGGGGCACCGGGGAGCTGTTTTTT
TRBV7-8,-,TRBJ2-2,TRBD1,CASSQDRGNTGELFF,TGTGCCAGCAGCCAAGACAGGGGAAACACCGGGGAGCTGTTTTTT
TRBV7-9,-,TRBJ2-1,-,CASSLRTGDEQFF,TGTGCCAGCAGCCTAAGAACGGGAGACGAGCAGTTCTTC
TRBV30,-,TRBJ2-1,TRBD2,CAWSHLTAGGRGGEQFF,TGTGCCTGGAGCCATCTTACCGCGGGGGGACGGGGAGGTGAGCAGTTCTTC
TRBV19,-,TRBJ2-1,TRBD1,CASSAWDSGQFF,TGTGCCAGTAGTGCCTGGGACAGCGGGCAGTTCTTC
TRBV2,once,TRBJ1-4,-,CASSLRQQINEKLFF,TGTGCCAGCAGTTTAAGACAGCAAATTAATGAAAAACTGTTTTTT
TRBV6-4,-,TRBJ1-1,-,CASRRDGKNTEAFF,TGTGCCAGCAGGCGGGACGGGAAGAACACTGAAGCTTTCTTT
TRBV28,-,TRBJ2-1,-,CASSLSSSYNEQFF,TGTGCCAGCAGTTTGAGTAGCTCCTACAATGAGCAGTTCTTC
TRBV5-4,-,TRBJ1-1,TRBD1,CASSPRQGGTEAFF,TGTGCCAGCAGCCCTAGACAGGGAGGTACTGAAGCTTTCTTT
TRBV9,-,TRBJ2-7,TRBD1,CASSTSGTGDHEQYF,TGTGCCAGCAGCACCTCTGGGACAGGGGACCACGAGCAGTACTTC
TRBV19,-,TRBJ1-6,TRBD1,CASSPGQGANSPLHF,TGTGCCAGTAGTCCGGGACAGGGGGCGAATTCACCCCTCCACTTT
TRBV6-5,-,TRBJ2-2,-,CASSWQGMNTGELFF,TGTGCCAGCAGTTGGCAGGGGATGAACACCGGGGAGCTGTTTTTT
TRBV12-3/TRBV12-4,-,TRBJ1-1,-,CASSFSQGTEAFF,TGTGCCAGCAGTTTCTCACAGGGCACTGAAGCTTTCTTT
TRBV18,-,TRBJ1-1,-,CASSPEQGTMNTEAFF,TGTGCCAGCTCACCAGAACAGGGTACGATGAACACTGAAGCTTTCTTT
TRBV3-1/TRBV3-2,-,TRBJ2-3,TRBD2,CASSHSLAGATDTQYF,TGTGCCAGCAGCCACTCGTTAGCGGGAGCGACAGATACGCAGTATTTT
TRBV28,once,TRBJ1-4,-,CASSSSTLQKLFF,TGTGCCAGCAGTTCCTCCACCTTGCAGAAACTGTTTTTT
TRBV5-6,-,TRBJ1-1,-,CASSVPPGSTEAFF,TGTGCCAGCAGCGTCCCACCCGGGAGCACTGAAGCTTTCTTT
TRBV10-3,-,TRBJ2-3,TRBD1,CAISEHGQGTSTDTQYF,TGTGCCATCAGTGAGCATGGACAGGGAACAAGCACAGATACGCAGTATTTT
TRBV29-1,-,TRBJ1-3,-,CSVEEGLGNTIYF,TGCAGCGTTGAGGAGGGCTTGGGAAACACCATATATTTT
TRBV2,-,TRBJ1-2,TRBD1,CASSESTGTGGGYGYTF,TGTGCCAGCAGTGAATCGACCGGGACAGGGGGGGGCTATGGCTACACCTTC
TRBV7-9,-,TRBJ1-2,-,CASSPPGEYGYTF,TGTGCCAGCAGCCCACCCGGGGAATATGGCTACACCTTC
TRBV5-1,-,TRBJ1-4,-,CASSPGLVSGEKLFF,TGCGCCAGCAGCCCGGGACTAGTCTCGGGTGAAAAACTGTTTTTT
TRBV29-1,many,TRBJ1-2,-,CSVDGGRGGYTF,TGCAGCGTTGATGGTGGGAGAGGTGGCTACACCTTC
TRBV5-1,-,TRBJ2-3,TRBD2,CASSPGLRDYPRLQYF,TGCGCCAGCAGCCCGGGGCTTCGGGACTATCCTCGCTTGCAGTATTTT
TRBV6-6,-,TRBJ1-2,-,CASSRDSFPFRYGYTF,TGTGCCAGCAGCCGCGACAGTTTCCCCTTTCGGTATGGCTACACCTTC
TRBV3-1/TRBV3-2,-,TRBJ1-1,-,CASSYVPGIGAEAFF,TGTGCCAGCAGCTACGTACCGGGGATTGGAGCTGAAGCTTTCTTT
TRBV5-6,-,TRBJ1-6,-,CASSPVGAYNSPLHF,TGTGCCAGCAGCCCCGTGGGGGCATATAATTCACCCCTCCACTTT
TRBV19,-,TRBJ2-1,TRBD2,CASSTPFGGSSGHNEQFF,TGTGCCAGTAGTACACCCTTTGGCGGGAGCTCAGGGCACAATGAGCAGTTCTTC
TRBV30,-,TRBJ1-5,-,CAWSVSQAQPQHF,TGTGCCTGGAGTGTCTCCCAGGCTCAGCCCCAGCATTTT
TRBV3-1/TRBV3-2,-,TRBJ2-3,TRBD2,CASSQESGVLSGSPTDTQYF,TGTGCCAGCAGCCAAGAGTCCGGGGTGCTTAGCGGGAGTCCTACAGATACGCAGTATTTT
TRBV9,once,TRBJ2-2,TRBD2,CASSGALGAGVSVTGELFF,TGTGCCAGCAGCGGGGCCCTGGGAGCGGGAGTTTCAGTCACCGGGGAGCTGTTTTTT
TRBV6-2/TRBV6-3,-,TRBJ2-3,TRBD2,CATSTLRLAGFTDTQYF,TGTGCCACCAGCACCCTCAGACTAGCGGGATTCACAGATACGCAGTATTTT
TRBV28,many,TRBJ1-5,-,CASYSPMRWEVAGSNQPQHF,TGTGCCAGCTACTCTCCAATGAGATGGGAGGTTGCCGGTAGCAATCAGCCCCAGCATTTT
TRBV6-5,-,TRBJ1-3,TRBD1,CASSLDRAGYTIYF,TGTGCCAGCAGTTTGGACAGGGCAGGTTACACCATATATTTT
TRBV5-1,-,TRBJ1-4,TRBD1,CASSIQGAGATNEKLFF,TGCGCCAGCAGTATACAGGGGGCGGGCGCAACTAATGAAAAACTGTTTTTT
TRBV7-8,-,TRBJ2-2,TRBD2,CASSLVGLAGANTGELFF,TGTGCCAGCAGCTTAGTGGGACTAGCGGGCGCGAACACCGGGGAGCTGTTTTTT
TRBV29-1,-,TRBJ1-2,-,CSVEGQEAGNYGYTF,TGCAGCGTTGAGGGGCAGGAGGCGGGGAACTATGGCTACACCTTC
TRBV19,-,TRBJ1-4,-,CASSTPDRLLQLFF,TGTGCCAGTAGTACCCCGGACAGACTACTGCAACTGTTTTTT
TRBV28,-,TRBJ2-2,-,CASSLLLNTGELFF,TGTGCCAGCAGTTTATTACTGAACACCGGGGAGCTGTTTTTT
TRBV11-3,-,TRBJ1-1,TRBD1,CASSLQGGVTEAFF,TGTGCCAGCAGCTTGCAGGGGGGAGTCACTGAAGCTTTCTTT
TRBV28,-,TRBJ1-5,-,CASSFHRAANQPQHF,TGTGCCAGCAGTTTTCACAGGGCGGCCAATCAGCCCCAGCATTTT
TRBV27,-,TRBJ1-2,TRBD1,CASSSTGTVYGYTF,TGTGCCAGCAGTTCGACTGGGACAGTTTATGGCTACACCTTC